This entry describes one T cell receptor beta chain. The antigen remains unidentified. No patient received treatment before thyroid surgery. Authors' analysis steps: The authors used CDR3 differences across clinicopathological groups to build a distant-metastasis classifier for papillary thyroid cancer. TCRdb recomputed clones from the PCR reads via MiXCR. The V and J calls come from TCRdb's annotation, not from the publication. The sample lists roughly 29,000 clones; 20% to 25% were seen once. The sample originates from a study of metastatic and nonmetastatic thyroid tumors. Study details: Repertoire comparison spanned blood and tumor or nodule tissue of malignant and benign thyroid patients.

Study-wide results and caveats: Patients with malignant thyroid tumors reportedly had significantly higher TCR beta diversity than those with benign nodules, in blood and tumor.

The length of the CDR3 is 17 residues. Losses at the gene ends were 10 bases for V and 2 bases for J; bases not matched to a gene: 15. Germline lookup yields CDR1 ENHRY and CDR2 SYGVKD. This TCR came from a female donor with papillary thyroid cancer or a benign thyroid nodule (not recorded which). Some clones in this sample may be carry-over from other donors' samples. The chain employs TRBV10-3 and TRBJ2-5, with 11 nucleotides matching TRBD2. Source material: blood. CDR3 coding DNA: TGTGCCACCCAGCGCGGGAATAGCGGGAGGGGACAAGAGACCCAGTACTTC. Its translation: CATQRGNSGRGQETQYF.